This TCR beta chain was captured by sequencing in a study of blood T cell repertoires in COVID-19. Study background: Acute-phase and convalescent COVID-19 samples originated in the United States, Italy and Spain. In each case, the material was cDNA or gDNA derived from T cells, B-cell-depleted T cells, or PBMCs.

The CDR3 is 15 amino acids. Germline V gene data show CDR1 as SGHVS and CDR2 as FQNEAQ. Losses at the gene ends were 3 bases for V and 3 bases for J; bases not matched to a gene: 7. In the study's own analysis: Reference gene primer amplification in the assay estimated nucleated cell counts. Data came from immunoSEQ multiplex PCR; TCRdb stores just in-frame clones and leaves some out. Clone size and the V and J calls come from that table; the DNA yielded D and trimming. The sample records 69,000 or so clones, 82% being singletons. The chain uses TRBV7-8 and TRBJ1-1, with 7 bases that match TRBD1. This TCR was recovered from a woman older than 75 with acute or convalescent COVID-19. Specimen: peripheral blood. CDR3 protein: CASSLRQGLDTEAFF. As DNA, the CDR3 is TGTGCCAGCAGCTTGAGACAGGGTCTTGACACTGAAGCTTTCTTT.